This T cell receptor (beta chain) was observed in a study of T cell responses to AZD1222 COVID-19 vaccine (dated by TCRdb to about 2021). The study in broad terms: AZD1222 recipients with second doses at about 4 weeks or about 12 weeks were pooled, because spike-specific TCR depth and breadth did not differ between schedules. TCR sequencing covered more than 230 trial participants: 200 to 210 given two doses of AZD1222 and approximately 26 given two doses of MenACWY control vaccine. Enrollment into the trials was organized by age into subgroups of 18-55, 56-69 and 70-plus years, and those subgroups contained 148, 28 and 57 TCR-sequenced participants, respectively.

Summary of the overall study and its limitations: In the small 56-69-year group, the increase in depth fell short of significance, most likely because of low power. Epitopes outside the regions mutated in the B.1.351 and B.1.1.7 variants were reportedly recognized by nearly half of the unique spike-specific TCRs. Because no day 14 peak-response samples were available, repertoires were characterized only after the peak T cell response. The vaccine-associated CD4 TCRs covered the entire spike protein, and the dominant responses fell in regions 160-218 and 743-854. Conclusions about previously exposed vaccinees were limited because only six AZD1222 recipients were SARS-CoV-2 seropositive at baseline. Participants were mostly white British, with more females than males. The authors suggested clonal diversity may have been underestimated. Spike-specific TCR breadth and depth rose significantly after two AZD1222 doses compared with day 0 and with MenACWY recipients.

This sample's time point label indicates: baseline before first vaccination. The vaccinee samples were drawn from two UK trials, COV001 and COV002, one of which was a single-blind randomized controlled phase 2/3 trial testing AZD1222 (ChAdOx1 nCoV-19) in healthy adults. For TCRbeta chain sequencing, PBMC samples from trial participants were taken at day 0 and at day 28 after the second dose. Notes on this clone: It has no known antigen specificity. Base qualities were left out, and no much larger clone turns up one base away.

The germline V gene (reference sequence) yields LNHDA for CDR1 and SQIVND for CDR2. The CDR3 covers 15 residues, taking in both the cysteine and the phenylalanine. Kept here is only the CDR3 DNA, which spans 45 bases and is read in frame from base 1. V is clipped by 4 bases and J by 3 bases, and the sequence between their germline boundaries is 15 bases long. The CDR3 regions of human TCRbeta chains were subjected to immunosequencing. The authors' analysis ran thus. TCRs in the repertoires were compared against a reference library of SARS-CoV-2-specific TCRs that had been generated with the MIRA antigen-specificity platform. Breadth was defined as the fraction of unique TCRs that were SARS-CoV-2-associated, and depth was defined as the fraction of total T cells that were SARS-CoV-2-associated. Using the MIRA data, every spike-specific TCR was mapped to the spike region that the TCR reacted to and assigned to either a CD4 or a CD8 class. Log10-transformed breadth and depth values were compared by one-way ANOVA with Sidak's multiple comparisons tests. Drawn from immuneACCESS, this table holds only the in-frame rearrangements with V and J called that TCRdb kept. Clones are partly lost; checked studies trace under half to an unresolved V gene and leave the rest unexplained. The D gene and trimming were derived from the DNA, and the V and J assignments and clone size from that table. The sample profile shows 180,000 or so clones; around 88% of them were found once. The ten largest clonotypes hold approximately 8% of the sample.

The source material was peripheral blood, sampled on day 0 of AZD1222 vaccination. The chain is assembled from TRBV19 and TRBJ1-1; a weak D assignment points to TRBD1 (5 bases agree). The receptor was derived from an adult in good health. The CDR3 loop reads CASSKTPRGDTEAFF. The DNA reads as follows: TGTGCCAGTAGTAAAACCCCCCGGGGGGACACTGAAGCTTTCTTT.